The 27 T cell receptor beta chains below were found in one sample sequenced in a study of T cell repertoires in cytomegalovirus infection. TCRdb reprocessed the reads with MiXCR, giving one entry per CDR3 protein. The sample carries around 740,000 distinct CDR3 sequences, about 40% recorded once. Source material: PBMCs. The receptors stem from a human donor in good health (CMV status not recorded). Some clones in this sample may be carry-over from other donors' samples.

The rearrangement links TRBV12-3 or TRBV12-4 to TRBJ2-5; TRBD2 is a possible D gene (5 bases). CDR3 length: 13 residues. Trimming shortened V by 7 bases and J by 1 base, and 10 bases separated the two germline ends. The CDR3 sequence: CASTRTSQETQYF. The CDR3 coding sequence is TGTGCCAGCACCAGGACTTCCCAAGAGACCCAGTACTTC.

V is TRBV12-3 or TRBV12-4 and J is TRBJ1-5; TRBD1 is a possible D gene (5 bases). CDR3 length equals 17 residues. Trimming removed 6 bases from V and 1 base from J, with 19 bases in between. CDR3 DNA sequence: TGTGCCAGCAGCCCCCCTGGGACGGCGATAAGCAATCAGCCCCAGCATTTT. It encodes CASSPPGTAISNQPQHF.

The gene calls are TRBV7-2 and TRBJ1-5, with D perhaps matching TRBD1 (6 bases). CDR1 and CDR2 (germline): SGHTA, FQGNSA. V lost 1 base to trimming and J lost 2 bases, with 12 bases between them. The CDR3 has 16 residues. Written as DNA, the CDR3 is TGTGCCAGCAGCTTAGTAGGGGGGAAGGGCAATCAGCCCCAGCATTTT. Its translation: CASSLVGGKGNQPQHF.

This clonotype occurred a few times. The rearrangement uses TRBV12-3 or TRBV12-4 and TRBJ1-1; D not resolved. The ends were cut back, 8 bases at V and 4 bases at J, with 8 bases in the middle. The CDR3 covers 11 residues. The CDR3 loop reads CASGSGTEAFF. The CDR3 bases are TGTGCCAGCGGATCGGGCACTGAAGCTTTCTTT.

This clonotype was seen only once. Relative to the germline gene, one junction end is altered; a read error may explain this. This chain links TRBV5-3 with TRBJ2-1; TRBD2 aligns across 9 bases. TRBV5-3 is placed among ORFs of uncertain function. This CDR3 is built from 15 residues. For the CDR3, the DNA is TGTGCCAGCAGCTTTATAGCGGGAGTAGTCAATGAGCAGTTCTTC. It codes for CASSFIAGVVNEQFF.

On this clonotype itself: Sequence at one end of the junction differs from germline and may be a read error. This chain connects TRBV4-1 to TRBJ1-1; no reliable D call. The germline gives CDR1 MGHRA, CDR2 YSYEKL. This CDR3 contains 14 residues. CDR3 residues: CSSSQVGAGTEAFF. CDR3 nucleotides: TGCTCCAGCAGCCAAGTAGGTGCAGGCACTGAAGCTTTCTTT.

The table lists this clonotype with many counts. The chain joins TRBV7-8 to TRBJ2-3; either TRBD1 or TRBD2 may fit D (5 bases each). This CDR3 has 15 residues. The germline V and J ends were trimmed by 4 bases and 2 bases, with 13 bases remaining between them. Looked up from germline, CDR1 is SGHVS and CDR2 is FQNEAQ. CDR3: CASSSPGRLTDTQYF. CDR3 DNA sequence: TGTGCCAGCAGCTCACCGGGACGCCTCACAGATACGCAGTATTTT.

This clonotype was detected ten times or more. A junction end diverges from the germline sequence, so it may reflect a read error. V usage is TRBV7-7 and J usage is TRBJ2-3; D not certain. Germline V gives CDR1 SSHAT, CDR2 FNYEAQ (reference sequence). CDR3 length: 13 amino acids. CDR3 DNA: TGTGCTAGCAGCTTTTCTAGCACAGATACGCAGTATTTT. The encoded protein is CASSFSSTDTQYF.

V and J are TRBV3-1 and TRBJ2-7, with 13 bases aligning to TRBD2. The CDR3 sequence is 16 residues long. The V and J ends lost 1 base and 2 bases, in that order; junction bases with no gene match: 2. CDR1 is LGHDT and CDR2 is YNNKEL in the germline V gene (reference sequence). The CDR3 DNA reads as TGTGCCAGCAGCCAAGGGACTAGCGGGGGTCCCTACGAGCAGTACTTC. Translation gives CASSQGTSGGPYEQYF.

This chain links TRBV12-3 or TRBV12-4 with TRBJ2-5; D possibly matches TRBD1 or TRBD2 (5 bases each). The CDR3 has 15 residues. Trimming left V 1 base short and J 4 bases short, with 13 bases between. CDR3 residues: CASSLVQGVGETQYF. The CDR3, as DNA: TGTGCCAGCAGTTTAGTCCAGGGAGTCGGAGAGACCCAGTACTTC.

The rearrangement links TRBV5-6 to TRBJ2-7, with 7 bases that match TRBD1. J lost 4 bases, V lost 6 bases, and 7 bases had no gene match. The CDR3 sequence is 13 residues long. Per germline, CDR1 SGHDT and CDR2 YYEEEE. The CDR3: CASMEQGYYEQYF. The CDR3 DNA follows: TGTGCCAGCATGGAACAGGGGTATTACGAGCAGTACTTC. Based on the CDR3 plus reference TRBV5-6 and TRBJ2-7, the full variable domain is DAGVTQSPTHLIKTRGQQVTLRCSPKSGHDTVSWYQQALGQGPQFIFQYYEEEERQRGNFPDRFSGHQFPNYSSELNVNALLLGDSALYLCASMEQGYYEQYFGPGTRLTVT.

V is TRBV7-3 and J is TRBJ2-2; no clear D. The CDR3 has 16 residues. From germline, CDR1 is SGHTA and CDR2 FQGTGA. V gave up 5 bases and J gave up 4 bases, with 17 bases separating them. The CDR3 sequence is CASSPAAAELTGELFF. In DNA form, the CDR3 reads TGTGCCAGCAGCCCCGCGGCTGCAGAACTCACCGGGGAGCTGTTTTTT.

The genes are TRBV27 and TRBJ1-5; TRBD1 is a possible D gene (5 bases). The length of the CDR3 is 13 residues. The V end lost 3 bases, the J end lost 7 bases, and 10 bases lay between the germline ends. CDR1 and CDR2 (germline): MNHEY, SMNVEV (reference sequence). DNA for the CDR3: TGTGCCAGCAGTTTTATCGCAGGGCAGCCCCAGCATTTT. Protein product: CASSFIAGQPQHF.

This clonotype was found a few times. The chain's CDR3 is CASSPIRFGTEAFF. In DNA, the CDR3 is TGTGCCAGCAGCCCGATTCGGTTCGGCACTGAAGCTTTCTTT. The gene calls are TRBV7-2 and TRBJ1-1; no clear D gene. This CDR3 region has 14 residues. Trimming removed 5 bases from V and 4 bases from J, with 14 bases in between. Germline V lookup: CDR1 SGHTA, CDR2 FQGNSA.

The J gene is TRBJ1-4, the V gene TRBV28; 10 bases map to TRBD1. The CDR3 is 17 residues long. Germline V gene sequence: CDR1 MDHEN, CDR2 SYDVKM. V lost 6 bases and J lost 3; bases outside the gene matches: 10. The DNA of the CDR3 is TGTGCCAGCAGCGTTCCGGGACAGGGGTTAGCTAATGAAAAACTGTTTTTT. This gives the protein CASSVPGQGLANEKLFF. Combining the CDR3 with reference TRBV28 and TRBJ1-4 gives the whole variable domain DVKVTQSSRYLVKRTGEKVFLECVQDMDHENMFWYRQDPGLGLRLIYFSYDVKMKEKGDIPEGYSVSREKKERFSLILESASTNQTSMYLCASSVPGQGLANEKLFFGSGTQLSVL.

This chain joins TRBV24-1 and TRBJ2-1, with 10 bases identical to TRBD2. CDR3 length: 17 residues. The junction had 7 bases not matched to a gene; V was cut back by 0 bases and J by 6 bases. From germline, CDR1 is KGHDR and CDR2 SFDVKD. CDR3 residues: CATSDLGAGGPVNEQFF. DNA for the CDR3: TGTGCCACCAGTGATTTGGGAGCGGGAGGGCCTGTCAATGAGCAGTTCTTC.

The chain carries TRBV5-4 and TRBJ2-3; 9 nucleotides match TRBD2. V shed 0 bases, J shed 0 bases, and the junction held 5 bases outside the gene matches. Germline V gene lookup returns CDR1 SGHNT and CDR2 YYREEE (reference sequence). The CDR3 runs 17 residues. The chain's CDR3 is CASSLGKGLASTDTQYF. DNA of the CDR3: TGTGCCAGCAGCTTGGGAAAGGGACTAGCAAGCACAGATACGCAGTATTTT. Using reference TRBV5-4 and TRBJ2-3 for the parts outside the CDR3, the full variable domain is ETGVTQSPTHLIKTRGQQVTLRCSSQSGHNTVSWYQQALGQGPQFIFQYYREEENGRGNFPPRFSGLQFPNYSSELNVNALELDDSALYLCASSLGKGLASTDTQYFGPGTRLTVL.

This clonotype was seen only a few times. V is TRBV11-2 and J is TRBJ2-7; TRBD1 agrees at 7 bases. Germline CDR1 is SGHAT and CDR2 is FQNNGV. This CDR3 is 14 amino acids long. The CDR3, as DNA: TGTGCCAGCAGCTTACCCCCGTATCCTATTACACAGGGGGTC. Translated: CASSLPPYPITQGV.

The chain carries TRBV20-1 and TRBJ1-2; D gene unclear. This CDR3 comprises 16 residues. The germline V gene encodes CDR1 DFQATT and CDR2 SNEGSKA (reference sequence). CDR3 region: CRRLRAGCGGYYGYTF. The CDR3, as DNA: TGCAGACGTCTGCGGGCAGGATGTGGAGGATACTATGGCTACACCTTC.

The chain links TRBV7-9 to TRBJ2-1; TRBD2 matches at 11 bases. J lost 9 bases, V lost 2 bases, and 6 bases had no gene match. Germline V gene lookup returns CDR1 SEHNR and CDR2 FQNEAQ (reference sequence). The CDR3 runs 15 residues. The CDR3 here is CASSLTSGRGGEQFF. The CDR3 nucleotides read TGTGCCAGCAGCTTAACTAGCGGGAGAGGGGGTGAGCAGTTCTTC.

The rearrangement uses TRBV2 and TRBJ2-7; 7 bases are shared with TRBD1. Germline V lookup: CDR1 SNHLY, CDR2 FYNNEI. The V gene end was trimmed by 8 bases and the J gene end by 4 bases; junction bases not matched to a gene: 5. The CDR3 has 12 residues. CDR3: CASSQGDYEQYF. The CDR3 nucleotides read TGTGCCAGCTCCCAGGGGGATTACGAGCAGTACTTC.

A single count supports this clonotype. This chain connects TRBV15 to TRBJ1-2; D perhaps matches TRBD1 (6 bases). Germline values: CDR1 LNHNV, CDR2 YYDKDF (reference sequence). The CDR3 covers 13 residues. The ends were cut back, 5 bases at V and 8 bases at J, with 15 bases in the middle. CDR3 sequence (DNA): TGTGCCACCAGCCGAGCAAGGGACAACGGCTACACCTTC. Translation gives CATSRARDNGYTF.

The chain combines TRBV9 with TRBJ2-5; 8 nucleotides align to TRBD2. The trim removed 0 bases at V and 5 bases at J, leaving 6 bases unmatched. Germline V gives CDR1 SGDLS, CDR2 YYNGEE. This CDR3 has 15 amino acids. CDR3 residues: CASSVESTGGETQYF. The CDR3 DNA sequence: TGTGCCAGCAGCGTAGAATCGACGGGGGGGGAGACCCAGTACTTC.

Worth noting for this clonotype: The junction shows a germline mismatch at one end, possibly a read error. CDR3 nucleotide sequence: TGTGCAAGCAGGCGGGAAACTGAAAACCCCTACAATGAGCAGTTCTTC. Residues: CASRRETENPYNEQFF. This chain links TRBV7-8 with TRBJ2-1; tentatively, D is TRBD2 (6 bases). This CDR3 is 16 amino acids long. CDR1 and CDR2 (germline): SGHVS, FQNEAQ.

This clonotype came up many times. The genes are TRBV7-2 and TRBJ2-7; D possibly corresponds to TRBD2 (5 bases). Germline V gene sequence: CDR1 SGHTA, CDR2 FQGNSA. V lost 5 bases, J lost 3 bases, and 11 bases lay in between. The CDR3 covers 13 residues. CDR3 region: CASSDSVNYEQYF. DNA for the CDR3: TGTGCCAGCAGCGATAGCGTTAACTACGAGCAGTACTTC.

This clonotype was seen only a few times. CDR3 sequence reads: CASSSPLSGGRADTQYF. CDR3 DNA: TGTGCCAGCAGCTCCCCTCTGTCGGGGGGGCGGGCAGATACGCAGTATTTT. The chain is built from TRBV11-2 and TRBJ2-3; 8 bases line up with TRBD2. Trimming cost V 4 bases and J 4 bases; bases outside gene matches: 13. Germline V lookup: CDR1 SGHAT, CDR2 FQNNGV. The CDR3 contains 17 residues.

The chain joins TRBV6-1 to TRBJ1-6, with 8 positions matching TRBD1. Looked up from germline, CDR1 is MNHNS and CDR2 is SASEGT. The CDR3 runs 14 residues. Trimming cost V 5 bases and J 7 bases; bases outside gene matches: 4. The CDR3 DNA follows: TGTGCCAGCAGTTCGGACAGGGACAATTCACCCCTCCACTTT. Translating it yields CASSSDRDNSPLHF.